This TCR beta chain was observed in a study of human T cells and chemical hapten exposure. About the study: While the approximately 22-week study was under way, patients received diphenylcyclopropenone on the scalp every week. On the upper back, patch tests were applied with 0.01% DPC and read at 6 days.

Study results and caveats: TCRs at high frequency, those above 1 in 1000, did not change with DPC sensitization. Controls had significantly fewer large CDR3 similarity clusters than were formed by expanded TCRs.

This clonotype has ten or more counts. Antigen unknown. Trimming removed 7 bases from V and 5 bases from J; junction bases left unmatched: 6. Germline CDR1 reads SGHTA; CDR2 reads FQGNSA. The CDR3 has 15 residues. One entry per CDR3 protein results from TCRdb running MiXCR on the RACE reads. The sample lists roughly 34,000 distinct CDR3 sequences, about 9.3% occurring once. Specified time point: pre-sensitization, week 0. Noted treatment: therapeutic diphenylcyclopropenone sensitization with weekly scalp DPC. Total RNA was isolated from whole blood that had not been fractionated. The TCR originated in a man aged 45-65 years with alopecia areata. Some clones in this sample may be carry-over from other donors' samples. This chain connects TRBV7-2 to TRBJ2-3, with 13 positions matching TRBD2. This sample comprised whole blood, obtained in connection with sensitization to the hapten diphenylcyclopropenone (DPC). CDR3 bases: TGTGCCAGCATACTAGCGGGAGGGCCGGGAGATACGCAGTATTTT. Its translation is CASILAGGPGDTQYF.